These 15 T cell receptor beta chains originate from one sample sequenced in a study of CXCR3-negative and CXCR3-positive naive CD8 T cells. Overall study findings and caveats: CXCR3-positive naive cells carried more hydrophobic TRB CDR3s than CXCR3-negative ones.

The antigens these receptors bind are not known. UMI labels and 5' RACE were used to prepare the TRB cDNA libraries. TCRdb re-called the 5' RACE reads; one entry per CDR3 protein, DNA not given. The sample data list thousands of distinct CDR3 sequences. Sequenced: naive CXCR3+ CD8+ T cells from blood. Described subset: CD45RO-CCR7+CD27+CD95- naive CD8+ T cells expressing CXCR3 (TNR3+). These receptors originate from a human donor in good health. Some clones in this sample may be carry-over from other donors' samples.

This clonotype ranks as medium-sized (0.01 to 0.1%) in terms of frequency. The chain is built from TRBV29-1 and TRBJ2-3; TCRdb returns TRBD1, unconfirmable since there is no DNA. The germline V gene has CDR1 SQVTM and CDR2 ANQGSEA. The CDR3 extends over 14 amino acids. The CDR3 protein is CSVAGTGVLDTQYF.

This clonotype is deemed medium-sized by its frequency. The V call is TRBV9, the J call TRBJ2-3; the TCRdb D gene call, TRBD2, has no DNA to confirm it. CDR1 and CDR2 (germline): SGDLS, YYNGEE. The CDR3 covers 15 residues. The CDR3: CASSPEGGRPDTQYF.

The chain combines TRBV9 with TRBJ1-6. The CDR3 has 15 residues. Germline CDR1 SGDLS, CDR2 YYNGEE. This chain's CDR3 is CASSVSFPDNSPLHF.

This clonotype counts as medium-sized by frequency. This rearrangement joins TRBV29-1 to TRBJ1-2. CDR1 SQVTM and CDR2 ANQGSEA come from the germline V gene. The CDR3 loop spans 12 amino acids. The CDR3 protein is CSVEDRLGGYTF.

CDR3 amino acids: CASSATLAALTDTQYF. The rearrangement joins TRBV11-2 to TRBJ2-3; TCRdb picks TRBD2, but there is no DNA to check that call. Germline lookup yields CDR1 SGHAT and CDR2 FQNNGV. This CDR3 is built from 16 residues.

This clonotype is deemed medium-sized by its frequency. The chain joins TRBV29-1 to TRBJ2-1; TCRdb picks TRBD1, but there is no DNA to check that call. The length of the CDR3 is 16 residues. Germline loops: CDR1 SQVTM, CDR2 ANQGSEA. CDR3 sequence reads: CSVEISWTGWRNEQFF.

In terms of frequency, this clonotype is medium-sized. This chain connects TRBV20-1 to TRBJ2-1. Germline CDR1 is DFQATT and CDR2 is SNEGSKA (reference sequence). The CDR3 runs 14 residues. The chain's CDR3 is CSARDYTTYNEQFF.

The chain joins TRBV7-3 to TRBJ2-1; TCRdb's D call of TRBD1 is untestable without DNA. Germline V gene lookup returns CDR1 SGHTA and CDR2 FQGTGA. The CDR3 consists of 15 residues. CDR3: CASSPWGDSYNEQFF.

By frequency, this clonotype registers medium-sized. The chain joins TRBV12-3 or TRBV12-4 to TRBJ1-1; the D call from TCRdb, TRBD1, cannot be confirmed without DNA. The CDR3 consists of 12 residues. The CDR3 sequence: CASSQGLNEAFF.

The CDR3 is CASSHSYDPGLVGDIGKRYTQYF. V is TRBV13 and J is TRBJ2-3; the D gene TCRdb calls, TRBD2, cannot be checked with no DNA. The CDR3 length is 23 residues. The germline V gene has CDR1 PRHDT and CDR2 FYEKMQ (reference sequence).

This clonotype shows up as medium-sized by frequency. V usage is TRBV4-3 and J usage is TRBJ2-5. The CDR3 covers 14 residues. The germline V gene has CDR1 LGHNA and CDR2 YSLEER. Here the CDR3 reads CASSQGKVGETQYF.

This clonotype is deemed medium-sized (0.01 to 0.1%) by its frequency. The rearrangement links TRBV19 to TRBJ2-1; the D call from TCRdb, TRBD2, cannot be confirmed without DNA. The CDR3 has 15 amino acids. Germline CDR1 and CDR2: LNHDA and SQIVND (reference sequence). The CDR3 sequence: CASSASGRAVDEQFF.

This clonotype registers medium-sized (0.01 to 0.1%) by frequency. The CDR3 here is CASSPTLGRSSYNEQFF. The J gene is TRBJ2-1, the V gene TRBV7-9; TCRdb gives TRBD2 as the D gene, but with no DNA this cannot be confirmed. This CDR3 has 17 amino acids. Germline V gene data show CDR1 as SEHNR and CDR2 as FQNEAQ (reference sequence).

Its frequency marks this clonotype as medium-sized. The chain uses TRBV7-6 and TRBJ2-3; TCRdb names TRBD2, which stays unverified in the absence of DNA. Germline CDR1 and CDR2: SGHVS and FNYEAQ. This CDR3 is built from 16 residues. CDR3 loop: CASSSPPSGGPDTQYF.

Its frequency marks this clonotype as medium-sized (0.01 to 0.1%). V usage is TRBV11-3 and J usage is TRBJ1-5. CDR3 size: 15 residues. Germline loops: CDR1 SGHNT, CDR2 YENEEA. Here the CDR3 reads CASSLDRGSNQPQHF.